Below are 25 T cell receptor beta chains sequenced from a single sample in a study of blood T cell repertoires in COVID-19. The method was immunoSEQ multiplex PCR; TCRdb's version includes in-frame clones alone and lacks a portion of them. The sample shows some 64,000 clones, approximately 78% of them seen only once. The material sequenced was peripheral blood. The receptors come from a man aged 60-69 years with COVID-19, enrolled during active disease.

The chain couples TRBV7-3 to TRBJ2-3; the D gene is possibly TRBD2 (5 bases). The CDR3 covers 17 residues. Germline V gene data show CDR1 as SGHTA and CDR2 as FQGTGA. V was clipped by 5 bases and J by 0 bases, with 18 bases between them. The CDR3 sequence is CASSPTPRTGSTDTQYF. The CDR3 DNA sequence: TGTGCCAGCAGCCCCACACCGCGGACGGGGAGCACAGATACGCAGTATTTT.

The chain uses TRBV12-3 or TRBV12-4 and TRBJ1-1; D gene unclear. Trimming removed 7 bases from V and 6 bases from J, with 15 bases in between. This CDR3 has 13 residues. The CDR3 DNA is TGTGCCAGCAAGGGAGACGGGCAGCCTGAAGCTTTCTTT. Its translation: CASKGDGQPEAFF.

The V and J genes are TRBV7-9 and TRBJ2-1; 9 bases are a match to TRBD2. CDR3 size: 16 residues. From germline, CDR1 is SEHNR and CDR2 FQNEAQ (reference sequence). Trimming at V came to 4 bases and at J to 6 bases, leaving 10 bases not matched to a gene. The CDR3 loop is CASSSSPGLAFNEQFF. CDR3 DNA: TGTGCCAGCAGCTCATCCCCGGGACTAGCCTTCAATGAGCAGTTCTTC.

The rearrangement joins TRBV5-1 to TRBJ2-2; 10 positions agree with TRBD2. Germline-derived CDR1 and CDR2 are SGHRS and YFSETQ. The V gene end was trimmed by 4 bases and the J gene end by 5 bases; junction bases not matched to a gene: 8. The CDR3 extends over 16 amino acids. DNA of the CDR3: TGCGCCAGCAGCCGCCCAGCGGGGGGGCAGACCGGGGAGCTGTTTTTT. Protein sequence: CASSRPAGGQTGELFF. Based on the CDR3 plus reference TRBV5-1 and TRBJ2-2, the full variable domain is KAGVTQTPRYLIKTRGQQVTLSCSPISGHRSVSWYQQTPGQGLQFLFEYFSETQRNKGNFPGRFSGRQFSNSRSEMNVSTLELGDSALYLCASSRPAGGQTGELFFGEGSRLTVL.

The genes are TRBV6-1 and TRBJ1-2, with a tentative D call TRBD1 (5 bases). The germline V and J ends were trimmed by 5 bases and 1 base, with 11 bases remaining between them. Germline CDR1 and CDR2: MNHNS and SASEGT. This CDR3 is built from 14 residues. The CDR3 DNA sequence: TGTGCCAGCAGTTTTCCTGACAGTAACTATGGCTACACCTTC. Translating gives CASSFPDSNYGYTF.

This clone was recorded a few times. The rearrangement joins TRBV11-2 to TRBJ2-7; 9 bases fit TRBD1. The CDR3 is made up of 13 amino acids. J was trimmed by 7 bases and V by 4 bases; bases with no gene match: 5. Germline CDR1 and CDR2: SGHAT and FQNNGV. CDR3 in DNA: TGTGCCAGCAGCTCCTCGACAGGGGGGGAGCAGTACTTC. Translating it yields CASSSSTGGEQYF. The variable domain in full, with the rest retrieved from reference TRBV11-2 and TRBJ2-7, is EAGVAQSPRYKIIEKRQSVAFWCNPISGHATLYWYQQILGQGPKLLIQFQNNGVVDDSQLPKDRFSAERLKGVDSTLKIQPAKLEDSAVYLCASSSSTGGEQYFGPGTRLTVT.

The CDR3 region has the DNA TGTGCCAGCAGTCAGGGAGCGGGTCAGCCCCAGCATTTT. Residues: CASSQGAGQPQHF. The rearrangement uses TRBV6-5 and TRBJ1-5; D possibly corresponds to TRBD1 (5 bases). This CDR3 region has 13 residues. Trimming cost V 5 bases and J 6 bases, with 11 bases left between them. Germline lookup yields CDR1 MNHEY and CDR2 SVGAGI.

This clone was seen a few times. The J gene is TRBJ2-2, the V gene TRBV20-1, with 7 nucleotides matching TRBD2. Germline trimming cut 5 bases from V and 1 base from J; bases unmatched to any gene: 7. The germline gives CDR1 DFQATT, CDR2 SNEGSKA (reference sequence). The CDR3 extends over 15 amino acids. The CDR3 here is CSARGSSGNTGELFF. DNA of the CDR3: TGCAGTGCTCGTGGGTCTAGCGGGAACACCGGGGAGCTGTTTTTT.

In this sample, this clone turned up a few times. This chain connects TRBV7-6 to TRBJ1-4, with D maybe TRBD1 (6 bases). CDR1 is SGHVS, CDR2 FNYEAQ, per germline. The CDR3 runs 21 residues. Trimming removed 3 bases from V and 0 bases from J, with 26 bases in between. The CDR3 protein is CASSFGRDMMRLGPTNEKLFF. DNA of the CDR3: TGTGCCAGCAGCTTTGGTCGGGACATGATGAGACTGGGCCCAACTAATGAAAAACTGTTTTTT. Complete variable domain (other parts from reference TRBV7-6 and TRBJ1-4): GAGVSQSPRYKVTKRGQDVALRCDPISGHVSLYWYRQALGQGPEFLTYFNYEAQQDKSGLPNDRFSAERPEGSISTLTIQRTEQRDSAMYRCASSFGRDMMRLGPTNEKLFFGSGTQLSVL.

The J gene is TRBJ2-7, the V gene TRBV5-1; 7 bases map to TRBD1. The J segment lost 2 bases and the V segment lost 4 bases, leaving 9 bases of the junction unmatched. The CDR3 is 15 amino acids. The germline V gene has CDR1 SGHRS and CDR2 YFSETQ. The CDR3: CASSPWTGTPYEQYF. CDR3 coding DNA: TGCGCCAGCAGCCCATGGACAGGAACCCCCTACGAGCAGTACTTC.

The CDR3 coding sequence is TGTGCCTGGAGTGTACTTGGGACAGGGTGGTACGAGCAGTACTTC. This gives the protein CAWSVLGTGWYEQYF. The chain is built from TRBV30 and TRBJ2-7, with 9 bases matching TRBD1. This CDR3 spans 15 amino acids. V was pared by 0 bases and J by 4 bases, with 7 bases of the junction left unmatched. Germline values: CDR1 GTSNPN, CDR2 SVGIG (reference sequence).

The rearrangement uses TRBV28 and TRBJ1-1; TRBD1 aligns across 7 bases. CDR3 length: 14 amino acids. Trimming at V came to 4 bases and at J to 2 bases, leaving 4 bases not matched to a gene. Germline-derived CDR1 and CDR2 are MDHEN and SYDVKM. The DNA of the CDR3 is TGTGCCAGCAGTTCAGGGGGGCTAAACACTGAAGCTTTCTTT. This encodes CASSSGGLNTEAFF.

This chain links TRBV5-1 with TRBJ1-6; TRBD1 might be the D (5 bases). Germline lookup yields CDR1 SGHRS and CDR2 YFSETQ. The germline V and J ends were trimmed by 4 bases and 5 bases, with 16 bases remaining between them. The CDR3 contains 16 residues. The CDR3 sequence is CASSPGRVTDNSPLHF. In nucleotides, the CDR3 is TGCGCCAGCAGCCCGGGCCGGGTGACAGATAATTCACCCCTCCACTTT.

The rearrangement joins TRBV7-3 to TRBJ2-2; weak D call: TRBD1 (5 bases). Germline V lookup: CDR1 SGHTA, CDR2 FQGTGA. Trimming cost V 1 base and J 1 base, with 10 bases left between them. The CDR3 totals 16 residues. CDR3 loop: CASSLIQGLNTGELFF. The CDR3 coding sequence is TGTGCCAGCAGCTTAATTCAGGGCTTGAACACCGGGGAGCTGTTTTTT.

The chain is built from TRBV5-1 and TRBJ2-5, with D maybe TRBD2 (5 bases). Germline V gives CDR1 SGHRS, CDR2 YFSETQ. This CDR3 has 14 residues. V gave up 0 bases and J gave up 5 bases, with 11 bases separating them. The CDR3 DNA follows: TGCGCCAGCAGCTTGGCCACGGGGTTGGAGACCCAGTACTTC. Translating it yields CASSLATGLETQYF.

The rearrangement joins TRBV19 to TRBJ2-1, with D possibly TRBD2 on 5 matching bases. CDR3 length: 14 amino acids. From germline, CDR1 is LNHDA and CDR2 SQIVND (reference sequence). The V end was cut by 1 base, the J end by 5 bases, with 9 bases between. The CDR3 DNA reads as TGTGCCAGTAGTATAGGTCGCGGGCACAATGAGCAGTTCTTC. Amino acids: CASSIGRGHNEQFF. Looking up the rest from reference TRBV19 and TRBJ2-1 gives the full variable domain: DGGITQSPKYLFRKEGQNVTLSCEQNLNHDAMYWYRQDPGQGLRLIYYSQIVNDFQKGDIAEGYSVSREKKESFPLTVTSAQKNPTAFYLCASSIGRGHNEQFFGPGTRLTVL.

This CDR3 is CASTAQGSNQPQHF. The CDR3 nucleotides are TGTGCCAGCACTGCTCAGGGAAGCAATCAGCCCCAGCATTTT. V is TRBV2 and J is TRBJ1-5, with D possibly being TRBD1 (5 bases). The length of the CDR3 is 14 residues. V lost 7 bases and J lost 1, with 11 bases in between. Germline V gives CDR1 SNHLY, CDR2 FYNNEI.

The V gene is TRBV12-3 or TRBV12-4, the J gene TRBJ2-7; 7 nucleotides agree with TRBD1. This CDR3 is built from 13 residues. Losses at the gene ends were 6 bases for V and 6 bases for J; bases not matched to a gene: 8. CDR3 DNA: TGTGCCAGCAGGTCGGACAGGATTGGCGAGCAGTACTTC. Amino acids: CASRSDRIGEQYF.

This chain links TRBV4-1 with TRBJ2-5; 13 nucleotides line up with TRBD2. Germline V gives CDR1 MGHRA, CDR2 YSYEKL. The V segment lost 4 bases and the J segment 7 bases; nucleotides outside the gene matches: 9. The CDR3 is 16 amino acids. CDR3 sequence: CASSPRTSGGKPTQYF. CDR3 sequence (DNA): TGCGCCAGCAGCCCCCGGACTAGCGGGGGAAAACCGACCCAGTACTTC.

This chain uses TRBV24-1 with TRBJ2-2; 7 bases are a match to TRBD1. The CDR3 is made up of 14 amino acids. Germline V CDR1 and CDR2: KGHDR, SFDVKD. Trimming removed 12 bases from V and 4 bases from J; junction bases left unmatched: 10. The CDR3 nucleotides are TGTGCCTCACGTGAGGGGGCGCCCACCGGGGAGCTGTTTTTT. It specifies CASREGAPTGELFF.

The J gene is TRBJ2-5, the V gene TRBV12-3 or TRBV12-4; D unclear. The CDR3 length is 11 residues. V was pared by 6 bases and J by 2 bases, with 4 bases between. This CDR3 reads CASSRQETQYF. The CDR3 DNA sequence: TGTGCCAGCAGCCGTCAAGAGACCCAGTACTTC.

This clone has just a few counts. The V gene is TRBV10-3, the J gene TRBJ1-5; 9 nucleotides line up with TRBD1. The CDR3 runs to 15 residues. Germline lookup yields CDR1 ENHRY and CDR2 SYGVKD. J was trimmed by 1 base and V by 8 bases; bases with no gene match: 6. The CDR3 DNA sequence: TGTGCCATCTCCCGACAGGGGGAGAGCAATCAGCCCCAGCATTTT. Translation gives CAISRQGESNQPQHF.

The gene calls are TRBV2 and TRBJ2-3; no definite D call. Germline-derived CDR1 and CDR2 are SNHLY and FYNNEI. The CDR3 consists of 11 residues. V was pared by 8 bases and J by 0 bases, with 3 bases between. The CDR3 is CASSSTDTQYF. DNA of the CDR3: TGTGCCAGCTCTAGCACAGATACGCAGTATTTT. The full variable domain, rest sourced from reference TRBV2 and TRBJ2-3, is EPEVTQTPSHQVTQMGQEVILRCVPISNHLYFYWYRQILGQKVEFLVSFYNNEISEKSEIFDDQFSVERPDGSNFTLKIRSTKLEDSAMYFCASSSTDTQYFGPGTRLTVL.

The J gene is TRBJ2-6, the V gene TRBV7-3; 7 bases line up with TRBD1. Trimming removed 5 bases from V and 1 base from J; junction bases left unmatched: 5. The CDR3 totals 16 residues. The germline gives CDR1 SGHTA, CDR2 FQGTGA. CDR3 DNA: TGTGCCAGCAGCGCAAACAGGGGTTCTGGGGCCAACGTCCTGACTTTC. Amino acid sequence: CASSANRGSGANVLTF.

The CDR3: CASSFKLDSPLHF. DNA of the CDR3: TGCGCCAGCAGCTTTAAGCTCGATTCACCCCTCCACTTT. V and J are TRBV5-1 and TRBJ1-6; D is unclear. From germline, CDR1 is SGHRS and CDR2 YFSETQ. Trimming removed 2 bases from V and 8 bases from J, with 8 bases in between. This CDR3 region has 13 residues.